The clone carrying this T cell receptor (beta chain) has at least ten counts. The antigen remains undetermined. This sample stems from a study of T cells in Graves' hyperthyroidism and ophthalmopathy. The study's findings and limits: Blood also showed most of the thyroid clonotypes that were expanded above 0.001.

Any patient presenting with uncontrolled infection, other autoimmune disease, pregnancy or lactation was left out. The authors took PBMCs from 7.5 to 10 ml fresh peripheral blood. The investigators amplified TCR beta CDR3 regions from RNA transcripts. During a first-round RT-PCR of the TCR CDR3, the HTBI primer set was used. A single record per CDR3 protein comes from TCRdb applying MiXCR to the multiplex PCR reads. The profile shows about half a million distinct CDR3 sequences, less than 25% of them singletons. The length of the CDR3 is 13 residues. The V gene's germline CDR1 is SGHRS and CDR2 YFSETQ. V dropped 0 bases and J dropped 4 bases, with 5 bases sitting between them.

The V and J genes are TRBV5-1 and TRBJ1-5, with D unclear. This TCR came from a man in his late teens or twenties with Graves' hyperthyroidism. Specimen: blood. CDR3 DNA sequence: TGCGCCAGCAGCTTGGAACAAAATCAGCCCCAGCATTTT. Its translation is CASSLEQNQPQHF.